Listed below are T cell receptor beta chains from one sample, sequenced in a study of identifying expanded T cells in peripheral blood. Produced via immunoSEQ multiplex PCR; TCRdb's table is partial and in-frame only. The data hold approximately 120,000 clones, with 75% to 90% observed a single time. Sequencing was carried out using blood. Receptor source: a person aged 18 to 70 in good health. Each CDR3 is given with its conserved first and last residue. A D gene is named only where the DNA matches it firmly. Rows give clone size only sometimes, using once, few, many, or a class for an expanded clone.

v_gene	abundance	j_gene	d_gene	CDR3aa	CDR3nt
TRBV6-1	-	TRBJ1-1	-	CASSENRVNTEAFF	TGTGCCAGCAGTGAAAACAGGGTGAACACTGAAGCTTTCTTT
TRBV6-5	-	TRBJ1-1	TRBD1	CASSSGQGNTEAFF	TGTGCCAGCAGCTCCGGACAGGGGAACACTGAAGCTTTCTTT
TRBV5-4	-	TRBJ1-2	-	CASSFGLGSNYGYTF	TGTGCCAGCAGCTTCGGTCTGGGTTCCAACTATGGCTACACCTTC
TRBV19	few	TRBJ1-6	TRBD1	CASSPRQGVNSPLHF	TGTGCCAGTAGTCCCAGACAGGGTGTTAATTCACCCCTCCACTTT
TRBV9	-	TRBJ2-3	TRBD1	CASSRRSVGDRGYTDTQYF	TGTGCCAGCAGCAGACGGTCCGTTGGGGACAGGGGATACACAGATACGCAGTATTTT
TRBV5-1	-	TRBJ2-7	-	CASSPLQGMYEQYF	TGTGCCAGCAGCCCTCTGCAAGGGATGTACGAGCAGTACTTC
TRBV5-1	once	TRBJ2-1	-	CASSYPLMVPDTPEQFF	TGCGCCAGCAGCTACCCCTTGATGGTCCCCGACACCCCTGAGCAGTTCTTC
TRBV6-1	once	TRBJ1-5	TRBD1	CASSVFVGQGNQPQHF	TGTGCCAGCAGTGTATTCGTTGGACAGGGGAATCAGCCCCAGCATTTT
TRBV6-1	once	TRBJ1-1	-	CASRGSFTEAFF	TGTGCCAGCAGGGGGTCCTTCACTGAAGCTTTCTTT
TRBV11-2	few	TRBJ1-1	-	CASSLEWSEAFF	TGTGCCAGCAGCTTAGAGTGGTCTGAAGCTTTCTTT
TRBV5-4	once	TRBJ2-5	-	CASSPRVAETQYF	TGTGCCAGCAGCCCCAGGGTCGCCGAGACCCAGTACTTC
TRBV18	-	TRBJ2-5	-	CASSPQLGEETQYF	TGTGCCAGCTCACCACAGCTAGGGGAAGAGACCCAGTACTTC
TRBV7-9	-	TRBJ2-3	-	CASSSFQGVKNADTQYF	TGTGCCAGCAGCTCCTTCCAGGGTGTAAAAAATGCAGATACGCAGTATTTT
TRBV6-1	-	TRBJ1-6	-	CASSYTANSPLHF	TGTGCCAGCAGTTATACGGCAAATTCACCCCTCCACTTT
TRBV5-1	-	TRBJ1-2	-	CASSPRGSNYGYTF	TGCGCCAGCAGCCCTAGGGGGTCCAACTATGGCTACACCTTC
TRBV5-8	-	TRBJ2-3	-	CASSYRDFGLGTDTQYF	TGTGCCAGCAGCTACCGGGACTTCGGTTTGGGCACAGATACGCAGTATTTT
TRBV4-1	-	TRBJ2-6	-	CASSYGANVLTF	TGCGCCAGCAGTTACGGGGCCAACGTCCTGACTTTC
TRBV6-5	-	TRBJ1-1	-	CASSYSIRVVTTEAFF	TGTGCCAGCAGTTACTCGATTAGGGTAGTTACAACTGAAGCTTTCTTT
TRBV4-2	-	TRBJ1-3	-	CASSQDRSVGELSSGNTIYF	TGTGCCAGCAGCCAAGATAGGTCGGTCGGGGAACTAAGCTCTGGAAACACCATATATTTT
TRBV4-1	-	TRBJ2-5	-	CASSQDHPGTPEETQYF	TGCGCCAGCAGCCAAGATCACCCCGGGACACCAGAAGAGACCCAGTACTTC
TRBV2	few	TRBJ1-1	-	CASSVSRPFPAFF	TGTGCCAGCAGTGTATCAAGGCCCTTTCCAGCTTTCTTT
TRBV2	many	TRBJ1-2	-	CASSARASTNYGYTF	TGTGCCAGCAGTGCGAGGGCGTCCACCAACTATGGCTACACCTTC
TRBV6-6	-	TRBJ1-3	-	CASSLDSQGGNTIYF	TGTGCCAGCAGTTTAGACAGTCAAGGAGGAAACACCATATATTTT
TRBV2	few	TRBJ1-2	-	CASSSNRGDRGYTF	TGTGCCAGCTCCTCAAACCGGGGGGATCGTGGCTACACCTTC
TRBV5-1	-	TRBJ1-4	-	CASSGSPNEKLFF	TGCGCCAGCAGCGGGTCCCCTAATGAAAAACTGTTTTTT
TRBV6-5	-	TRBJ1-2	TRBD1	CASSPRTGQGYGYTF	TGTGCCAGCAGTCCCCGGACAGGGCAGGGCTATGGCTACACCTTC
TRBV7-8	once	TRBJ1-5	-	CASSQFDNQPQHF	TGTGCCAGCAGCCAATTTGACAATCAGCCCCAGCATTTT
TRBV7-6	-	TRBJ1-3	-	CASSLPGGLSGNTIYF	TGTGCCAGCAGCTTACCAGGAGGCCTCTCTGGAAACACCATATATTTT
TRBV6-6	once	TRBJ1-1	-	CASSYTKHTEAFF	TGTGCCAGCAGTTACACGAAACACACTGAAGCTTTCTTT
TRBV5-1	-	TRBJ1-1	-	CASSLAVRTEAFF	TGCGCCAGCAGCTTGGCCGTCCGGACTGAAGCTTTCTTT
TRBV10-3	-	TRBJ1-4	TRBD1	CAISDPRGQGVPNEKLFF	TGTGCCATCAGTGACCCTCGGGGACAGGGGGTTCCGAATGAAAAACTGTTTTTT
TRBV7-8	-	TRBJ2-7	-	CASSLSKDRPYEQYF	TGTGCCAGCAGCTTATCTAAGGACAGACCCTACGAGCAGTACTTC
TRBV30	-	TRBJ1-1	-	CAWTDRMRTEAFF	TGTGCCTGGACTGACCGTATGAGGACTGAAGCTTTCTTT
TRBV6-5	few	TRBJ1-6	TRBD1	CASSLSFNRGHSPLHF	TGTGCCAGCAGTTTATCCTTCAACAGGGGGCACTCACCCCTCCACTTT
TRBV5-1	once	TRBJ2-3	TRBD2	CASSLPGGLAGGPYADTQYF	TGCGCCAGCAGCTTACCCGGTGGACTAGCGGGGGGGCCCTATGCAGATACGCAGTATTTT
TRBV11-3	-	TRBJ1-4	-	CASSLGNRGEKLFF	TGTGCCAGCAGCTTGGGTAATCGAGGGGAAAAACTGTTTTTT
TRBV27	-	TRBJ1-6	-	CASSFIAGQGNSPLHF	TGTGCCAGCAGTTTCATAGCGGGCCAGGGAAATTCACCCCTCCACTTT
TRBV11-3	-	TRBJ2-2	-	CASSLGGTHTGELFF	TGTGCCAGCAGCTTAGGGGGGACACACACCGGGGAGCTGTTTTTT
TRBV19	few	TRBJ2-3	-	CASSLRTSTDTQYF	TGTGCCAGTAGTCTAAGGACGTCCACAGATACGCAGTATTTT
TRBV10-3	-	TRBJ1-2	-	CAISEPQRVNYGYTF	TGTGCCATCAGTGAGCCGCAGAGAGTCAACTATGGCTACACCTTC
TRBV11-2	-	TRBJ2-5	-	CASSEGIGWTQYF	TGTGCCAGCAGCGAGGGCATTGGGTGGACCCAGTACTTC
TRBV18	-	TRBJ1-1	-	CARARGDRPNTEAFF	TGTGCCCGAGCCAGGGGAGATCGTCCGAACACTGAAGCTTTCTTT
TRBV19	-	TRBJ1-2	-	CASNRHTSDGYTF	TGTGCCAGCAACCGACACACCAGCGATGGCTACACCTTC
TRBV11-1	-	TRBJ2-1	TRBD2	CASSVTSGGYNEQFF	TGTGCCAGCAGCGTTACTAGCGGGGGATACAATGAGCAGTTCTTC
TRBV4-1	-	TRBJ2-7	-	CASSQAAESSYEQYF	TGCGCCAGCAGCCAAGCTGCGGAGAGCTCCTACGAGCAGTACTTC
TRBV27	-	TRBJ1-5	-	CASSLSRQGNQPQHF	TGTGCCAGCAGTTTATCTCGGCAGGGAAATCAGCCCCAGCATTTT
TRBV4-1	-	TRBJ1-2	-	CASSQESGHGDYTF	TGCGCCAGCAGCCAAGAGTCAGGGCACGGGGACTACACCTTC
TRBV29-1	-	TRBJ2-1	-	CSVPRDSDPNEQFF	TGCAGCGTTCCCCGAGACAGTGACCCCAATGAGCAGTTCTTC
TRBV5-6	-	TRBJ2-7	TRBD1	CASSLPGGRYEQYF	TGTGCCAGCAGCTTGCCAGGGGGCCGGTACGAGCAGTACTTC
TRBV6-5	-	TRBJ1-1	-	CASRGTEAFF	TGTGCCAGCAGAGGCACTGAAGCTTTCTTT
TRBV19	-	TRBJ1-6	TRBD1	CASTVTGTASRSPLHF	TGTGCCAGTACCGTCACCGGGACAGCCTCGCGCTCACCCCTCCACTTT
TRBV2	few	TRBJ1-2	-	CASSEDQIGYTF	TGTGCCAGCAGTGAAGATCAAATTGGCTACACCTTC
TRBV9	-	TRBJ1-3	-	CASSVEGYGNTIYF	TGTGCCAGCAGCGTAGAGGGGTATGGAAACACCATATATTTT
TRBV6-5	-	TRBJ1-1	-	CASSFQKGSPEAFF	TGTGCCAGCAGTTTCCAAAAGGGTAGTCCTGAAGCTTTCTTT